This T cell receptor (beta chain) was sequenced during a study of T-cell reconstitution after alpha-beta-depleted transplantation in children. Concerning this clonotype itself: Its antigen is not identified.

In germline, CDR1 is MNHEY, CDR2 SMNVEV (reference sequence). The CDR3 extends over 16 amino acids. The V gene lost 7 bases and the J gene lost 1 base, with 19 bases spanning the gap. Study conclusions and caveats: The origin of alpha-beta T cells about two months after transplant was reportedly several hundred expanded graft clones.

The TCRbeta library incorporated unique molecular identifiers. MiXCR, applied by TCRdb to the PCR reads, yields one record per CDR3 protein. The sample contains around 440,000 distinct CDR3 sequences, under 12% of which appear only once. The sequence came from a child aged 2-15 years with inherited bone marrow failure, due to receive a stem cell transplant. The sequences come from PBMCs, collected before TCRalphabeta/CD19-depleted stem cell transplant. The V and J genes are TRBV27 and TRBJ1-1, with D perhaps TRBD1 (6 bases). CDR3 coding DNA: TGTGCCAGCACTTGGAGGGGGGGGCGGGGGAACACTGAAGCTTTCTTT. This translates into CASTWRGGRGNTEAFF.